The clone carrying this T cell receptor (beta chain) was counted only a few times. Its target is unknown. The data were taken from a study of immune evolution from preneoplasia to lung adenocarcinoma. Between the mid-2010s and the late 2010s, patients underwent resection in Japan or China. The assay was immunoSEQ multiplex PCR, and TCRdb's table has in-frame clones only and misses some. The sample records tens of thousands of clones, approximately 75% being singletons. Study conclusions and caveats: Later-stage lesions appeared to have more T cells, more diversity, less clonality.

From germline, CDR1 is SGHVS and CDR2 FQNEAQ. Trimming shortened V by 5 bases and J by 3 bases, and 14 bases separated the two germline ends. The CDR3 has 14 amino acids. The source of this sequence is a person aged 55 to 69 with lung adenocarcinoma. V and J are TRBV7-8 and TRBJ2-7; weak D call: TRBD2 (5 bases). Sequenced: FFPE invasive lung adenocarcinoma tissue. The CDR3 nucleotides read TGTGCCAGCAGCCCCGAGGGAGCCTTCTACGAGCAGTACTTC. Amino acids: CASSPEGAFYEQYF.